The 17 T cell receptor beta chains reported below all come from one sample, sequenced in a study of blood T cell repertoires in COVID-19. Produced via immunoSEQ multiplex PCR; TCRdb's table is partial and in-frame only. The sample contains 130,000 to 150,000 clones, approximately 90% of which appear only once. Sequenced input: PBMCs or T cells enriched from blood (not recorded which). The origin of the receptors is a woman in her thirties with acute COVID-19.

V is TRBV19 and J is TRBJ2-1; 11 bases fit TRBD2. The CDR3 length is 20 residues. Germline V CDR1 and CDR2: LNHDA, SQIVND (reference sequence). Losses at the gene ends were 5 bases for V and 2 bases for J; bases not matched to a gene: 17. The CDR3 DNA reads TGTGCCAGTAGTCACGTTTTGGGTAGCGGGAGGGGGAAAACCTACAATGAGCAGTTCTTC. Its translation: CASSHVLGSGRGKTYNEQFF.

The rearrangement links TRBV5-6 to TRBJ2-4; TRBD2 matches at 7 bases. Germline assignment: CDR1 SGHDT and CDR2 YYEEEE. CDR3 length: 15 amino acids. V shed 2 bases, J shed 8 bases, and the junction held 10 bases outside the gene matches. This CDR3 reads CASSFPGGGSDIQYF. Written as DNA, the CDR3 is TGTGCCAGCAGCTTTCCTGGCGGGGGATCGGACATTCAGTACTTC.

This clone was counted a single time. Within the sample, other DNA sequences also encode this same CDR3. V gene TRBV27 combines with J gene TRBJ2-7; D might be TRBD1 (6 bases). The CDR3 totals 13 residues. V lost 3 bases to trimming and J lost 2 bases, with 8 bases between them. The germline gives CDR1 MNHEY, CDR2 SMNVEV (reference sequence). The CDR3 protein is CASSFQGPYEQYF. For the CDR3, the DNA is TGTGCCAGCAGTTTTCAGGGGCCCTACGAGCAGTACTTC.

In its sample, this clone was seen once. The chain uses TRBV24-1 and TRBJ2-7, with 8 positions matching TRBD2. The CDR3 runs to 16 residues. Germline CDR1 and CDR2: KGHDR and SFDVKD. V lost 2 bases and J lost 2; bases outside the gene matches: 7. CDR3 coding DNA: TGTGCCACCAGTGATTCGCCGGGACTAGGAGCCTACGAGCAGTACTTC. This encodes CATSDSPGLGAYEQYF.

The genes are TRBV9 and TRBJ2-1, with 8 nucleotides matching TRBD1. Trimming removed 5 bases from V and 0 bases from J; junction bases left unmatched: 4. Germline V gene data show CDR1 as SGDLS and CDR2 as YYNGEE. The CDR3 runs 15 residues. The CDR3 region has the DNA TGTGCCAGCAGTGAGGGGACAGGCTCCTACAATGAGCAGTTCTTC. As protein: CASSEGTGSYNEQFF.

This chain uses TRBV7-8 with TRBJ2-5; no clear D gene. Trimming took 1 base from V and 1 from J, leaving 7 bases between them. The CDR3 loop spans 14 amino acids. Germline lookup yields CDR1 SGHVS and CDR2 FQNEAQ. The CDR3 protein is CASSLGVIQETQYF. CDR3 DNA: TGTGCCAGCAGCTTAGGAGTAATCCAAGAGACCCAGTACTTC.

The CDR3 DNA sequence: TGTGCCAGCAGCCGGGACAGAAGCTCTGGGGCCAACGTCCTGACTTTC. It encodes CASSRDRSSGANVLTF. The J gene is TRBJ2-6, the V gene TRBV28, with 7 bases identical to TRBD1. With V trimmed by 6 bases and J by 0 bases, 5 bases remained unmatched. The CDR3 covers 16 residues. Germline CDR1 and CDR2: MDHEN and SYDVKM.

This clone came up a few times. The CDR3 region has the DNA TGCGCCAGCAGCCAAGATCTTTCCCCCCCCGTCGGCAGGAACTATGGCTACACCTTC. Translated, it gives CASSQDLSPPVGRNYGYTF. J is TRBJ1-2 and V is TRBV4-3; D ambiguous. CDR1 LGHNA and CDR2 YSLEER come from the germline V gene. The ends were cut back, 0 bases at V and 2 bases at J, with 22 bases in the middle. The CDR3 covers 19 residues.

The chain carries TRBV4-3 and TRBJ2-3; 10 nucleotides align to TRBD1. J lost 3 bases, V lost 2 bases, and 5 bases had no gene match. The CDR3 runs to 16 residues. CDR1 is LGHNA and CDR2 is YSLEER in the germline V gene. The CDR3 reads CASSQFPGQGTDTQYF. CDR3 sequence (DNA): TGCGCCAGCAGCCAATTTCCGGGACAGGGGACAGATACGCAGTATTTT.

V and J are TRBV13 and TRBJ2-2; D ambiguous. V lost 5 bases to trimming and J lost 4 bases, with 8 bases between them. The CDR3 runs to 13 residues. Per the germline V gene, CDR1 is PRHDT and CDR2 is FYEKMQ (reference sequence). Here the CDR3 DNA reads TGTGCCAGCAGCCCTTACACCACCGGGGAGCTGTTTTTT. This sequence encodes CASSPYTTGELFF.

This sequence joins TRBV28 and TRBJ1-2; 8 nucleotides align to TRBD1. There are 15 residues in the CDR3. The V segment lost 5 bases and the J segment 5 bases; nucleotides outside the gene matches: 10. CDR1 MDHEN and CDR2 SYDVKM come from the germline V gene. CDR3 residues: CASSTTGAGVYGYTF. The CDR3 bases are TGTGCCAGCAGTACGACAGGGGCGGGTGTATATGGCTACACCTTC.

This clone was seen just once. The rearrangement uses TRBV5-1 and TRBJ1-1; D possibly corresponds to TRBD1 (6 bases). V lost 0 bases to trimming and J lost 2 bases, with 8 bases between them. This CDR3 contains 14 residues. Germline-derived CDR1 and CDR2 are SGHRS and YFSETQ. CDR3 coding DNA: TGCGCCAGCAGCTTGGGACAGGCAAACACTGAAGCTTTCTTT. Encoded protein: CASSLGQANTEAFF.

The V gene is TRBV7-2, the J gene TRBJ2-7, with TRBD1 matching over 11 bases. The J segment lost 2 bases and the V segment lost 4 bases, leaving 4 bases of the junction unmatched. CDR3 size: 15 residues. Germline V CDR1 and CDR2: SGHTA, FQGNSA. CDR3 loop: CASSSGTGGTYEQYF. The DNA of the CDR3 is TGTGCCAGCAGCTCCGGGACAGGGGGGACCTACGAGCAGTACTTC.

To note about this clone: A junction boundary mismatches the germline segment, possibly from a read error. In DNA, the CDR3 is TGTGCTAGCAGCCTCGGGGTAGCGGGAGCTATGGATACGCAGTATTTT. Amino acids: CASSLGVAGAMDTQYF. This chain joins TRBV7-7 and TRBJ2-3, with 9 bases aligning to TRBD2. The CDR3 totals 16 residues. Per the germline V gene, CDR1 is SSHAT and CDR2 is FNYEAQ (reference sequence).

As DNA, the CDR3 is TGCAGCGTTGAAGATCTAGTTTTTATCGATCGCTATGGCTACACCTTC. Amino acids: CSVEDLVFIDRYGYTF. J is TRBJ1-2 and V is TRBV29-1, with D unresolved. This CDR3 has 16 residues. Per the germline V gene, CDR1 is SQVTM and CDR2 is ANQGSEA. V gave up 0 bases and J gave up 4 bases, with 18 bases separating them.

This rearrangement joins TRBV2 to TRBJ1-1, with D perhaps TRBD1 (5 bases). Germline V gene lookup returns CDR1 SNHLY and CDR2 FYNNEI. This CDR3 contains 14 residues. V lost 6 bases to trimming and J lost 5 bases, with 16 bases between them. CDR3 protein: CASRNGGGKTEAFF. The CDR3 DNA is TGTGCCAGCAGAAACGGCGGGGGTAAGACTGAAGCTTTCTTT.

This clone was detected only once. The genes are TRBV3-1 (or the pseudogene TRBV3-2) and TRBJ2-3; maybe TRBD1 (6 bases). The CDR3 length is 14 residues. CDR1 is LGHDT and CDR2 is YNNKEL in the germline V gene (reference sequence). Trimming cost V 0 bases and J 11 bases, with 15 bases left between them. CDR3 region: CASSQDGGSLGQYF. The CDR3 nucleotides are TGTGCCAGCAGCCAAGATGGGGGCTCACTTGGGCAGTATTTT.